The source of this T cell receptor (beta chain) is a study of T cells after yellow fever vaccination. Background on the study: When fractions had low cell numbers, they were prepared with SMART-Seq v4 Ultra Low Input. General observations from the study: A faster peak, day 5 versus 15, was reached by the weaker secondary response. Abundant clonotypes (contaminants from the bulk population) could be present in FACS-sorted repertoires. A limited proportion of clonotypes was detected within both the CD4 and CD8 compartments.

Trimming stripped 0 bases from V and 5 bases from J, with 5 bases between. CDR1 and CDR2 (germline): SGHTA, FQGTGA. The CDR3 sequence is 14 residues long. MiXCR, run by TCRdb on the 5' RACE reads, gives a single entry per CDR3 protein. The table has some 250,000 distinct CDR3 sequences, approximately 3.8% seen once. This clonotype was counted many times. Its antigen is unknown. This clonotype was sampled from a man aged 18 to 30 who received the YFV17D yellow fever vaccine. Sequences were derived from PBMCs, sampled 15 days after the yellow fever booster vaccination. The V and J genes are TRBV7-3 and TRBJ1-6; D is unresolved. CDR3 DNA: TGTGCCAGCAGCTTAACGGGAAATAATTCACCCCTCCACTTT. This translates into CASSLTGNNSPLHF.